In this sample, the clone carrying this T cell receptor (beta chain) turned up a few times. Antigen: not known. Germline is not matched at one junction end, which may reflect a read error. The data were obtained in a study of Graves' ophthalmopathy and Graves' hyperthyroidism. Points from the study as a whole: Blood also carried most expanded thyroid clonotypes exceeding 0.001 frequency.

RNA transcripts yielded amplified TCR beta CDR3 regions. A first-round RT-PCR used HTBI primers, followed by a second-round multiplex PCR. TCRdb passed the multiplex PCR reads through MiXCR, listing each CDR3 protein once. The table includes 560,000 or so distinct CDR3 sequences, under 40% detected once. In germline, CDR1 is MGHRA, CDR2 YSYEKL. The CDR3 loop spans 19 amino acids. The sample was peripheral blood or thyroid tissue (not recorded which). The V call is TRBV4-1, the J call TRBJ2-7; 15 bases are a match to TRBD2. This receptor was taken from an adult man with Graves' hyperthyroidism. This CDR3 is CASSQNVPGLAGGSYEQYF. CDR3 sequence (DNA): TGTGCCAGCAGCCAGAACGTCCCGGGACTAGCGGGGGGTTCCTACGAGCAGTACTTC.